This TCR beta chain was recorded in a study of blood T cells in healthy people across ages. Notes on the study in general: Long-lived donors carried more naive CD4+ cells and greater diversity than aged donors.

With regard to this clonotype: Antigen unknown.

With a J-beta primer mix and a sample-barcoded 5' primer, a second PCR ran about 7 to 11 cycles. Via MiXCR, TCRdb re-called the 5' RACE reads, giving one row per CDR3 protein. The sample shows just over 1 million distinct CDR3 sequences, 45% of them seen only once. Material for sequencing was blood. This clonotype was sampled from a woman aged 55-69 years in good health.

The CDR3 reads CASSPVGGSYNEQFF. The DNA for the CDR3 is TGCGCCAGCAGCCCTGTCGGGGGTTCCTACAATGAGCAGTTCTTC. The chain uses TRBV4-1 and TRBJ2-1; weak D call: TRBD2 (6 bases). V lost 4 bases and J lost 1, with 11 bases in between. CDR3 length equals 15 residues. Germline-derived CDR1 and CDR2 are MGHRA and YSYEKL.